The 31 T cell receptor beta chains below come from one sample, sequenced in a study of cytomegalovirus exposure and HLA in healthy donors. Using immunoSEQ multiplex PCR, the repertoire was profiled, and TCRdb retains in-frame clones only, with some absent. The sample consists of some 43,000 clones, roughly nine tenths of them appearing once. The sample consisted of PBMCs. These receptors all come from a man aged 18 to 30 in good health and CMV-seronegative.

The V call is TRBV11-3, the J call TRBJ2-1; 14 bases map to TRBD2. Looked up from germline, CDR1 is SGHNT and CDR2 is YENEEA. The trim removed 4 bases at V and 5 bases at J, leaving 1 base unmatched. This CDR3 is 15 amino acids long. In DNA, the CDR3 is TGTGCCAGCAGCTCGGGACTAGCGGGAGACAATGAGCAGTTCTTC. Its protein is CASSSGLAGDNEQFF. The variable domain in full, with the rest retrieved from reference TRBV11-3 and TRBJ2-1, is EAGVVQSPRYKIIEKKQPVAFWCNPISGHNTLYWYLQNLGQGPELLIRYENEEAVDDSQLPKDRFSAERLKGVDSTLKIQPAELGDSAVYLCASSSGLAGDNEQFFGPGTRLTVL.

This chain joins TRBV27 and TRBJ1-3; 8 bases align to TRBD1. The CDR3 spans 16 residues. Germline-derived CDR1 and CDR2 are MNHEY and SMNVEV (reference sequence). V was pared by 5 bases and J by 0 bases, with 6 bases of the junction left unmatched. CDR3 nucleotides: TGTGCCAGCAGTCATGGACAGGGATACTCTGGAAACACCATATATTTT. Translating gives CASSHGQGYSGNTIYF.

This chain connects TRBV6-6 to TRBJ1-6, with TRBD1 identical over 7 bases. CDR1 and CDR2 from the germline V gene are MNHNY and SVGAGI (reference sequence). J gave up 0 bases and V 5 bases, and 1 base lay outside the gene matches. The CDR3 covers 15 residues. The DNA for the CDR3 is TGTGCCAGCAGTAACAGGGGCTCCTATAATTCACCCCTCCACTTT. Translating it yields CASSNRGSYNSPLHF.

This clone was recorded only once. This chain links TRBV6-1 with TRBJ2-7, with 13 nucleotides matching TRBD2. Looked up from germline, CDR1 is MNHNS and CDR2 is SASEGT. After removal of 10 bases from V and 5 bases from J, the junction contained 8 bases not matched to a gene. The CDR3 contains 14 residues. The chain's CDR3 is CATQGTSGAHEQYF. Here the CDR3 DNA reads TGTGCCACCCAAGGGACTAGCGGGGCCCACGAGCAGTACTTC.

The chain carries TRBV4-1 and TRBJ2-2; 10 bases are shared with TRBD1. Per the germline V gene, CDR1 is MGHRA and CDR2 is YSYEKL. With V trimmed by 4 bases and J by 3 bases, 5 bases remained unmatched. The CDR3 covers 16 residues. CDR3 DNA sequence: TGCGCCAGCAGCCCCGGGGACAGGGGTTACACCGGGGAGCTGTTTTTT. Protein: CASSPGDRGYTGELFF.

The V gene is TRBV11-1, the J gene TRBJ1-1, with D unresolved. Germline lookup yields CDR1 SGHAT and CDR2 FQDESV (reference sequence). V was clipped by 5 bases and J by 4 bases, with 14 bases between them. The CDR3 has 14 residues. As DNA, the CDR3 is TGTGCCAGCAGCCCCCAAATTCGGGGCACTGAAGCTTTCTTT. Its translation is CASSPQIRGTEAFF.

This clone appeared a few times. The chain combines TRBV27 with TRBJ1-2; 8 bases are shared with TRBD1. V lost 7 bases, J lost 3 bases, and 13 bases stayed unmatched. The CDR3 runs to 16 residues. The germline V gene encodes CDR1 MNHEY and CDR2 SMNVEV (reference sequence). CDR3 in amino acids: CASTSLLTGVDYGYTF. As DNA, the CDR3 is TGTGCCAGCACCTCTCTACTGACAGGGGTTGACTATGGCTACACCTTC.

This clone occurred once. The chain has TRBV29-1 and TRBJ1-2; 8 nucleotides align to TRBD1. V shed 7 bases and J 8 bases; nucleotides not matched to a gene: 21. Germline CDR1 reads SQVTM; CDR2 reads ANQGSEA. The CDR3 extends over 16 amino acids. CDR3 coding DNA: TGCAGCGCCGACCTCGGACAGGGATATCCCGAGAGCGGCTACACCTTC. It translates to CSADLGQGYPESGYTF.

The chain uses TRBV9 and TRBJ2-1; TRBD2 matches at 15 bases. J was trimmed by 8 bases and V by 0 bases; bases with no gene match: 3. Germline V CDR1 and CDR2: SGDLS, YYNGEE. CDR3 length equals 16 residues. The CDR3 sequence is CASSVGTSGGAYEQFF. The CDR3 nucleotides read TGTGCCAGCAGCGTAGGGACTAGCGGGGGGGCGTATGAGCAGTTCTTC. Complete variable domain (other parts from reference TRBV9 and TRBJ2-1): DSGVTQTPKHLITATGQRVTLRCSPRSGDLSVYWYQQSLDQGLQFLIQYYNGEERAKGNILERFSAQQFPDLHSELNLSSLELGDSALYFCASSVGTSGGAYEQFFGPGTRLTVL.

The rearrangement uses TRBV2 and TRBJ2-7, with 13 nucleotides matching TRBD2. After removal of 4 bases from V and 3 bases from J, the junction contained 0 bases not matched to a gene. Germline-derived CDR1 and CDR2 are SNHLY and FYNNEI. The CDR3 consists of 14 residues. Written as DNA, the CDR3 is TGTGCCAGCAGTGGGACTAGCGGGAGCTACGAGCAGTACTTC. Its translation: CASSGTSGSYEQYF. Variable domain in full (rest from reference TRBV2 and TRBJ2-7): EPEVTQTPSHQVTQMGQEVILRCVPISNHLYFYWYRQILGQKVEFLVSFYNNEISEKSEIFDDQFSVERPDGSNFTLKIRSTKLEDSAMYFCASSGTSGSYEQYFGPGTRLTVT.

The J gene is TRBJ2-2, the V gene TRBV5-6; D is uncertain. This CDR3 has 14 residues. Trimming pared 4 bases from V and 6 bases from J, leaving 13 bases between. Germline V CDR1 and CDR2: SGHDT, YYEEEE. The CDR3 sequence is CASSPNPSAGELFF. For the CDR3, the DNA is TGTGCCAGCAGCCCAAATCCTAGTGCCGGGGAGCTGTTTTTT.

This clone has just a few counts. This specimen includes other DNA sequences encoding the same CDR3. The chain recombines TRBV5-1 with TRBJ2-2; a possible D gene is TRBD2 (7 bases). Between the trimmed V and J ends, which lost 4 bases and 1 base, there was a span of 23 bases. Germline CDR1 is SGHRS and CDR2 is YFSETQ. This CDR3 contains 19 residues. The DNA for the CDR3 is TGCGCCAGCAGCCTCGGGACCGGGGGCCAGCGGGGGAACACCGGGGAGCTGTTTTTT. Translation gives CASSLGTGGQRGNTGELFF.

The chain joins TRBV4-1 to TRBJ1-1; 7 bases agree with TRBD1. This CDR3 is 14 amino acids long. Germline V gene lookup returns CDR1 MGHRA and CDR2 YSYEKL. V lost 3 bases and J lost 8; bases outside the gene matches: 9. The CDR3 coding sequence is TGCGCCAGCAGCCAGCTGGAGGGGGCGAGGGAAGCTTTCTTT. Amino acid sequence: CASSQLEGAREAFF.

The chain is built from TRBV6-1 and TRBJ2-5, with TRBD1 matching 7 bases. The CDR3 consists of 14 residues. Trimming took 8 bases from V and 1 from J; bases not matched to a gene: 7. Germline CDR1 reads MNHNS; CDR2 reads SASEGT. The CDR3 reads CASGKGTVQETQYF. The DNA of the CDR3 is TGTGCCAGCGGAAAAGGGACAGTCCAAGAGACCCAGTACTTC.

The genes are TRBV4-2 and TRBJ1-4, with D unresolved. CDR3 length: 15 amino acids. Trimming shortened V by 1 base and J by 7 bases, and 13 bases separated the two germline ends. The germline V gene has CDR1 LGHNA and CDR2 YNFKEQ. In nucleotides, the CDR3 is TGTGCCAGCAGCCAAGCTGGAGGAGATGTTGAAAAACTGTTTTTT. Amino acid sequence: CASSQAGGDVEKLFF.

Here the CDR3 reads CASSTGTTAQYF. In nucleotides, the CDR3 is TGTGCCAGCAGTACCGGGACAACGGCGCAGTATTTT. The V and J genes are TRBV7-9 and TRBJ2-3; the D gene is possibly TRBD1 (6 bases). The germline V and J ends were trimmed by 6 bases and 10 bases, with 14 bases remaining between them. CDR3 length equals 12 residues. Germline V gene sequence: CDR1 SEHNR, CDR2 FQNEAQ (reference sequence).

This chain joins TRBV5-1 and TRBJ1-1, with a weak D call TRBD1 (5 bases). Germline V gives CDR1 SGHRS, CDR2 YFSETQ. The CDR3 contains 15 residues. V lost 0 bases to trimming and J lost 1 base, with 10 bases between them. The CDR3 region has the DNA TGCGCCAGCAGCTTGGAGCAGGGCCGGAACACTGAAGCTTTCTTT. As protein: CASSLEQGRNTEAFF.

The chain couples TRBV7-2 to TRBJ2-1; D gene ambiguous. Germline V gene sequence: CDR1 SGHTA, CDR2 FQGNSA. Trimming left V 5 bases short and J 9 bases short, with 11 bases between. The CDR3 is 12 residues long. CDR3 in amino acids: CASSPLVPEQFF. The CDR3 bases are TGTGCCAGCAGCCCTCTAGTTCCTGAGCAGTTCTTC.

This chain links TRBV4-2 with TRBJ2-3, with 13 nucleotides matching TRBD2. V was clipped by 1 base and J by 4 bases; unmatched bases: 2. This CDR3 region has 16 residues. CDR1 LGHNA and CDR2 YNFKEQ come from the germline V gene. The CDR3 bases are TGTGCCAGCAGCCAAGCAACTAGCGGGAGGGCAGATACGCAGTATTTT. It is translated as CASSQATSGRADTQYF.

This clone was seen more than once but under ten times. The chain links TRBV28 to TRBJ2-7; 10 positions agree with TRBD2. J lost 4 bases, V lost 2 bases, and 2 bases had no gene match. This CDR3 has 14 residues. Germline V CDR1 and CDR2: MDHEN, SYDVKM. The CDR3: CASSLGTSEYEQYF. CDR3 DNA sequence: TGTGCCAGCAGTTTAGGGACTAGCGAATACGAGCAGTACTTC.

The V call is TRBV9, the J call TRBJ2-3; the match to TRBD2 covers 10 bases. This CDR3 comprises 19 residues. The V gene's germline CDR1 is SGDLS and CDR2 YYNGEE. V was pared by 0 bases and J by 4 bases, with 14 bases of the junction left unmatched. The CDR3 loop is CASSVDYSPSGRLADTQYF. CDR3 DNA: TGTGCCAGCAGCGTAGATTATAGTCCTAGCGGGAGATTAGCAGATACGCAGTATTTT.

The chain employs TRBV6-6 and TRBJ2-3, with 7 bases lining up with TRBD2. The CDR3 extends over 13 amino acids. The V gene end was trimmed by 5 bases and the J gene end by 9 bases; junction bases not matched to a gene: 8. Germline values: CDR1 MNHNY, CDR2 SVGAGI (reference sequence). CDR3 sequence: CASSHNTRGTQYF. The CDR3 coding sequence is TGTGCCAGCAGTCACAATACGCGGGGGACGCAGTATTTT.

V usage is TRBV9 and J usage is TRBJ2-1; D gene unclear. V lost 0 bases, J lost 4 bases, and 8 bases lay in between. The germline V gene has CDR1 SGDLS and CDR2 YYNGEE. The CDR3 totals 14 residues. DNA for the CDR3: TGTGCCAGCAGCGTAGGTGGGCCTTACAATGAGCAGTTCTTC. Amino acids: CASSVGGPYNEQFF.

In its sample, this clone was seen a few times. The gene calls are TRBV7-8 and TRBJ2-5, with 9 bases that match TRBD2. V lost 1 base, J lost 4 bases, and 4 bases stayed unmatched. The CDR3 is made up of 15 amino acids. Germline values: CDR1 SGHVS, CDR2 FQNEAQ. In DNA form, the CDR3 reads TGTGCCAGCAGCTTAGTAAGCGGGAGGTTAGAGACCCAGTACTTC. Translated, it gives CASSLVSGRLETQYF.

CDR3 sequence: CASSLAQGAYNEQFF. CDR3 in DNA: TGCGCCAGCAGCTTGGCCCAGGGCGCCTACAATGAGCAGTTCTTC. This chain links TRBV5-1 with TRBJ2-1; TRBD1 is a possible D gene (5 bases). Germline values: CDR1 SGHRS, CDR2 YFSETQ. Between the trimmed V and J ends, which lost 0 bases and 2 bases, there was a span of 9 bases. This CDR3 spans 15 amino acids.

The rearrangement links TRBV14 to TRBJ1-4; TRBD1 is a possible D gene (5 bases). Germline V gives CDR1 SGHDN, CDR2 FVKESK. The V end was cut by 4 bases, the J end by 0 bases, with 12 bases between. This CDR3 is built from 16 residues. Written as DNA, the CDR3 is TGTGCCAGCAGCCTTAGACGGGGGACAACTAATGAAAAACTGTTTTTT. It translates to CASSLRRGTTNEKLFF.

The chain combines TRBV7-8 with TRBJ2-2, with TRBD2 matching over 12 bases. Germline V gives CDR1 SGHVS, CDR2 FQNEAQ. V lost 2 bases, J lost 4 bases, and 5 bases stayed unmatched. This CDR3 is 17 amino acids long. DNA of the CDR3: TGTGCCAGCAGCTTACTAGCGGGAGGGCCGGGCACCGGGGAGCTGTTTTTT. Translation gives CASSLLAGGPGTGELFF. The complete variable domain, with remaining parts taken from reference TRBV7-8 and TRBJ2-2, reads GAGVSQSPRYKVAKRGQDVALRCDPISGHVSLFWYQQALGQGPEFLTYFQNEAQLDKSGLPSDRFFAERPEGSVSTLKIQRTQQEDSAVYLCASSLLAGGPGTGELFFGEGSRLTVL.

The V and J genes are TRBV6-1 and TRBJ2-1; D remains ambiguous. The germline gives CDR1 MNHNS, CDR2 SASEGT. Trimming removed 8 bases from V and 5 bases from J, with 10 bases in between. The CDR3 covers 12 residues. The CDR3 is CASGNFNNEQFF. DNA for the CDR3: TGTGCCAGCGGCAATTTCAACAATGAGCAGTTCTTC.

The rearrangement links TRBV5-6 to TRBJ2-6, with D perhaps matching TRBD1 (5 bases). The CDR3 is 14 residues long. Trimming took off 4 bases at V and 2 bases at J, with 7 bases between the two ends. Germline loops: CDR1 SGHDT, CDR2 YYEEEE. DNA for the CDR3: TGTGCCAGCAGCGCAGGGCCTGGGGCCAACGTCCTGACTTTC. This encodes CASSAGPGANVLTF.

The genes are TRBV7-9 and TRBJ2-3; TRBD2 aligns across 10 bases. The CDR3 has 18 residues. Germline values: CDR1 SEHNR, CDR2 FQNEAQ (reference sequence). V trimming: 2 bases; J trimming: 0 bases; junction bases outside the gene matches: 8. The CDR3 bases are TGTGCCAGCAGCTTACTACTAGCGGGGTCCCCTAGCACAGATACGCAGTATTTT. Protein sequence: CASSLLLAGSPSTDTQYF.

This chain uses TRBV5-1 with TRBJ2-1; TRBD1 matches at 8 bases. The CDR3 is made up of 15 amino acids. Germline values: CDR1 SGHRS, CDR2 YFSETQ. V was clipped by 4 bases and J by 1 base; unmatched bases: 4. CDR3 amino acids: CASSPDRGSYNEQFF. For the CDR3, the DNA is TGCGCCAGCAGCCCTGACAGGGGATCCTACAATGAGCAGTTCTTC.